A selection of T cell receptor beta chains follows, all from one sample in a study of OX40 agonist ivuxolimab in advanced cancers. Clones were read by immunoSEQ multiplex PCR, and TCRdb kept only the in-frame ones, dropping some. Here the sample spans 45,000 to 65,000 clones, about nine tenths being singletons. The specimen was CD4+ or CD8+ T cells sorted from blood, collected in a trial of the OX40 agonist ivuxolimab. These receptors all stem from an adult with an advanced solid tumor such as melanoma, head and neck, liver or kidney cancer. Both conserved end residues are part of each CDR3. A D gene is named only where the DNA matches it firmly. Clone size is given for some rows only: seen once, a few or many times, or a class if the clone is expanded.

j_call	v_call	d_call	clone_size	cdr3_aa	cdr3_nt
TRBJ2-1	TRBV4-3	TRBD2	NA	CASSDGLAGNPFDEQFF	TGCGCCAGCAGCGATGGACTAGCGGGGAACCCCTTCGATGAGCAGTTCTTC
TRBJ1-1	TRBV7-6	TRBD1	NA	CASSLESGGLGTEAFF	TGTGCCAGCAGCTTAGAATCAGGGGGCTTGGGCACTGAAGCTTTCTTT
TRBJ1-2	TRBV29-1	TRBD1	few	CSVEDQGAGGYTF	TGCAGCGTTGAAGACCAGGGGGCTGGTGGCTACACCTTC
TRBJ2-5	TRBV7-7	NA	NA	CASSLRLSETQYF	TGTGCCAGCAGCTTAAGACTATCGGAGACCCAGTACTTC
TRBJ2-7	TRBV10-2	NA	NA	CASSGGDLSSSYEQYF	TGCGCCAGCAGTGGGGGGGACTTATCCAGTTCCTACGAGCAGTACTTC
TRBJ1-1	TRBV7-8	NA	once	CASSLAGTEAFF	TGTGCCAGCAGCTTAGCTGGGACTGAAGCTTTCTTT
TRBJ2-3	TRBV4-1	NA	once	CASSQDRGRDTQYF	TGCGCCAGCAGCCAAGATCGGGGACGGGATACGCAGTATTTT
TRBJ1-6	TRBV19	TRBD1	few	CASSIVPWTGGNSPLHF	TGTGCCAGTAGTATAGTTCCCTGGACAGGGGGCAATTCACCCCTCCACTTT
TRBJ2-1	TRBV10-2	NA	NA	CASTARGSYNEQFF	TGCGCCAGCACAGCCCGGGGGAGTTACAATGAGCAGTTCTTC
TRBJ1-2	TRBV7-9	TRBD1	NA	CASSLGTGETGYTF	TGTGCCAGCAGCTTAGGAACAGGGGAAACTGGCTACACCTTC
TRBJ1-1	TRBV6-5	NA	NA	CASAWGAGTEAFF	TGTGCCAGCGCTTGGGGGGCGGGGACTGAAGCTTTCTTT
TRBJ1-1	TRBV7-9	NA	NA	CASSSWGATEAFF	TGTGCCAGCAGCTCATGGGGGGCCACTGAAGCTTTCTTT
TRBJ1-2	TRBV30	TRBD1	NA	CAWSVGAGGNGYTF	TGTGCCTGGAGTGTAGGGGCAGGGGGTAATGGCTACACCTTC
TRBJ2-3	TRBV27	NA	NA	CASSLSSQPVSTDTQYF	TGTGCCAGCAGTTTATCTTCACAGCCTGTTAGCACAGATACGCAGTATTTT
TRBJ2-7	TRBV29-1	NA	NA	CSVVTAYEQYF	TGCAGCGTTGTCACAGCCTACGAGCAGTACTTC
TRBJ1-2	TRBV5-6	NA	NA	CASSLSGTVWRGYTF	TGTGCCAGCAGCTTGAGCGGTACTGTATGGAGAGGCTACACCTTC
TRBJ2-7	TRBV7-9	TRBD1	NA	CASSLVGQISQQYF	TGTGCCAGCAGCTTAGTGGGACAGATAAGCCAGCAGTACTTC
TRBJ2-3	TRBV6-4	TRBD2	NA	CASSDSSSGGPDTQYF	TGTGCCAGCAGTGACTCGTCTAGCGGGGGGCCAGATACGCAGTATTTT
TRBJ2-3	TRBV7-6	TRBD1	NA	CASSSTPKGDRLPDTQYF	TGTGCCAGCAGCTCTACTCCTAAGGGGGACAGGTTGCCAGATACGCAGTATTTT
TRBJ2-7	TRBV7-9	NA	NA	CASSSAGYESYEQYF	TGTGCCAGCAGCTCGGCCGGTTATGAATCCTACGAGCAGTACTTC
TRBJ1-1	TRBV6-5	NA	NA	CASSYSGITEAFF	TGTGCCAGCAGTTACTCAGGGATCACTGAAGCTTTCTTT
TRBJ2-1	TRBV7-3	TRBD1	NA	CASSLDRGANEQFF	TGTGCCAGCAGCTTGGACAGGGGAGCCAATGAGCAGTTCTTC
TRBJ2-4	TRBV5-1	TRBD2	once	CASSSGAGGPKNIQYF	TGCGCCAGCAGTTCGGGAGCGGGGGGCCCCAAAAACATTCAGTACTTC
TRBJ2-5	TRBV18	NA	NA	CASSQGDSYQETQYF	TGTGCCAGCTCACAGGGGGATTCGTACCAAGAGACCCAGTACTTC
TRBJ2-7	TRBV30	NA	once	CAWTADIYYEQYF	TGTGCCTGGACCGCGGACATCTACTACGAGCAGTACTTC
TRBJ2-5	TRBV11-2	TRBD2	NA	CASSLVAGGRETQYF	TGTGCCAGCAGCTTAGTAGCGGGGGGGCGTGAGACCCAGTACTTC
TRBJ1-5	TRBV4-3	TRBD1	NA	CASSQGTGLNQPQHF	TGCGCCAGCAGCCAAGGGACAGGGTTGAATCAGCCCCAGCATTTT
TRBJ2-5	TRBV5-4	TRBD2	NA	CASRGLEETQYF	TGTGCCAGCCGGGGACTAGAAGAGACCCAGTACTTC
TRBJ1-1	TRBV18	TRBD1	NA	CASSQSGGDEAFF	TGTGCCAGCTCACAGTCAGGGGGAGATGAAGCTTTCTTT
TRBJ2-3	TRBV19	NA	NA	CASTPTFADDTQYF	TGTGCCAGTACCCCGACGTTTGCCGATGATACGCAGTATTTT
TRBJ2-1	TRBV6-4	NA	NA	CASSEDISYNEQFF	TGTGCCAGCAGCGAGGACATTTCCTACAATGAGCAGTTCTTC
TRBJ1-5	TRBV4-1	NA	few	CASSPLPVVDPHQPQHF	TGCGCCAGCAGCCCCCTCCCGGTGGTGGACCCCCATCAGCCCCAGCATTTT
TRBJ1-4	TRBV5-1	TRBD1	NA	CASSANRGVNEKLFF	TGCGCCAGCAGCGCCAACAGGGGGGTTAATGAAAAACTGTTTTTT
TRBJ2-3	TRBV27	TRBD1	NA	CASSHDWDRTDTQYF	TGTGCCAGCAGCCACGACTGGGACAGAACAGATACGCAGTATTTT
TRBJ1-6	TRBV5-8	NA	NA	CASSLESSYNSPLHF	TGTGCCAGCAGCTTAGAGAGCTCCTATAATTCACCCCTCCACTTT
TRBJ1-1	TRBV19	NA	once	CASSIGRGNTEAFF	TGTGCCAGTAGTATAGGCAGGGGGAACACTGAAGCTTTCTTT
TRBJ2-3	TRBV5-6	NA	NA	CASSSWGGTPTDTQYF	TGTGCCAGCAGCTCTTGGGGTGGGACCCCCACAGATACGCAGTATTTT
TRBJ2-6	TRBV6-5	NA	NA	CASSYTFSGANVLTF	TGTGCCAGCAGTTACACGTTCTCTGGGGCCAACGTCCTGACTTTC
TRBJ1-2	TRBV4-3	NA	NA	CASSQKTTGRNGYTF	TGCGCCAGCAGCCAGAAAACGACAGGACGGAATGGCTACACCTTC
TRBJ1-2	TRBV5-1	TRBD1	NA	CASSSGQGAGGYTF	TGCGCCAGCAGCTCAGGACAGGGGGCCGGGGGCTACACCTTC
TRBJ2-1	TRBV19	NA	NA	CASSILDISYNEQFF	TGTGCCAGTAGTATCCTAGATATCTCCTACAATGAGCAGTTCTTC
TRBJ2-5	TRBV5-1	NA	NA	CASSLYGGGETQYF	TGCGCCAGCAGCTTGTATGGAGGCGGAGAGACCCAGTACTTC
TRBJ1-5	TRBV30	NA	NA	CAWSVDSNQPQHF	TGTGCCTGGAGTGTTGATAGCAATCAGCCCCAGCATTTT
TRBJ2-1	TRBV7-9	TRBD1	NA	CASSPRDSETYNEQFF	TGTGCCAGCAGCCCGAGGGACAGTGAAACCTACAATGAGCAGTTCTTC
TRBJ1-6	TRBV30	NA	NA	CAWIPGDNSPLHF	TGTGCCTGGATCCCAGGGGATAATTCACCCCTCCACTTT
TRBJ1-2	TRBV6-1	TRBD1	NA	CAGGFGTGAGYTF	TGTGCCGGGGGGTTCGGGACAGGGGCTGGCTACACCTTC
TRBJ2-7	TRBV7-8	NA	NA	CASRREYEQYF	TGTGCCAGCAGAAGGGAGTACGAGCAGTACTTC
TRBJ1-4	TRBV19	NA	NA	CASTRQEYEKLFF	TGTGCCAGTACCAGACAGGAGTATGAAAAACTGTTTTTT
TRBJ1-2	TRBV4-1	NA	NA	CASSQENGLGPYGYTF	TGCGCCAGCAGCCAAGAGAACGGCTTAGGGCCCTATGGCTACACCTTC
TRBJ2-7	TRBV27	TRBD2	NA	CASSIAGGLNYEQYF	TGTGCCAGCAGTATAGCGGGGGGATTAAACTACGAGCAGTACTTC
TRBJ2-1	TRBV15	TRBD2	NA	CATGSSSGGAGEQFF	TGTGCCACCGGATCTAGCTCCGGGGGGGCCGGTGAGCAGTTCTTC
TRBJ2-3	TRBV10-3	NA	NA	CASEGDSDTQYF	TGTGCCAGCGAAGGTGATTCAGATACGCAGTATTTT
TRBJ1-5	TRBV19	TRBD1	NA	CASSRGQGPDQPQHF	TGTGCCAGTAGCAGAGGACAGGGGCCAGATCAGCCCCAGCATTTT
TRBJ1-5	TRBV27	NA	NA	CASSLGGAGNQPQHF	TGTGCCAGCAGTTTAGGGGGGGCCGGAAATCAGCCCCAGCATTTT
TRBJ1-2	TRBV7-9	TRBD1	NA	CASSSDRGPYNYGYTF	TGTGCCAGCAGCTCAGACAGGGGTCCTTATAACTATGGCTACACCTTC
TRBJ2-7	TRBV5-1	TRBD1	NA	CASSLPGTGAEQYF	TGCGCCAGCAGCTTGCCCGGGACAGGGGCCGAGCAGTACTTC
TRBJ2-7	TRBV7-4	NA	few	CASSLEWSEQYF	TGTGCCAGCAGCTTGGAGTGGTCCGAGCAGTACTTC
TRBJ1-1	TRBV5-1	NA	NA	CASSLAWQEGAEAFF	TGCGCCAGCAGCTTGGCCTGGCAGGAAGGGGCTGAAGCTTTCTTT
TRBJ1-2	TRBV7-9	NA	NA	CASSLGQDDSYGYTF	TGTGCCAGCAGCTTAGGACAGGATGACTCTTATGGCTACACCTTC